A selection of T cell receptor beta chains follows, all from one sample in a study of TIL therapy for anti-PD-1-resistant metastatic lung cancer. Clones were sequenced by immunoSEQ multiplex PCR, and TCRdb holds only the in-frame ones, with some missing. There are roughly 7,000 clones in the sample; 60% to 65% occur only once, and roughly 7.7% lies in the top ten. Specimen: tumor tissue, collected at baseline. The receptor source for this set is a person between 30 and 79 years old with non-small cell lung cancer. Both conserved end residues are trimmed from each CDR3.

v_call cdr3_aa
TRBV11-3 ASSPGIGRDSTDTQY
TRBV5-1 ASSLGRGTYNEQF
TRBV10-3 AIRDPSGGTDTQY
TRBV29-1 SVEWTPYSYT
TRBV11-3 ASSLRGWTEAF
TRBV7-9 ASSLGTGLLTNEKLF
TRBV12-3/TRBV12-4 ASSLARGAPLH
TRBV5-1 ASSLDWASGRAGELF
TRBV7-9 ASSLGLRGWAETQY
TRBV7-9 ASSPPGGDEQY
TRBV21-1 ASSSLRRLAGGRETQY
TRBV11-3 ASSLEGQGSHEQY
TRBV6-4 ASSPTGGNQPQH
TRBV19 ASSIGSGSMNEQF
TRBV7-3 ASGQQGNTEAF
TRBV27 ASSLYRALDQPQH
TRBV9 ASSVGSLAPIESYNEQF
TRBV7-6 ASSLDGFDNEQF
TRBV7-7 ASSPMVGGGGEQF
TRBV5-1 ASSLGSGADTQY
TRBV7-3 ASSLYQGHLF
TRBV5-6 ASSLAGTHEQY